This T cell receptor (beta chain) emerged from a study of cytomegalovirus exposure and HLA in healthy donors. V shed 2 bases and J 6 bases; nucleotides not matched to a gene: 13. Germline V lookup: CDR1 MNHNS, CDR2 SASEGT. CDR3 length: 16 residues. General study findings and limits: When analyzed later, a missense DCLRE1C variant was found to be linked to TCR beta V- and J-gene trimming. Reported performance of the classifier showed diagnosis of cytomegalovirus status with high specificity and sensitivity.

Researchers ran the PCR with 60 Vbeta and 13 Jbeta primers. TCRdb's copy holds only in-frame clones and misses some; the assay was immunoSEQ multiplex PCR. The repertoire has about 150,000 clones, around 75% of them found once; the top ten carry about 2.5%. Regarding this clone: Its antigen is as yet unknown.

The material sequenced was PBMCs. The sequence derives from a male donor in good health and CMV-seronegative. This chain links TRBV6-1 with TRBJ2-7; 7 nucleotides agree with TRBD2. CDR3: CASSERGGSGFGEQYF. Here the CDR3 DNA reads TGTGCCAGCAGTGAACGGGGAGGGTCAGGGTTCGGCGAGCAGTACTTC.